A single sample gave rise to the 8 T cell receptor beta chains below, sequenced in a study of OX40 agonist ivuxolimab in advanced cancers. Libraries were prepared by immunoSEQ multiplex PCR; TCRdb keeps only in-frame clonotypes and omits some of them. The sample shows around 79,000 clones, 65% to 90% of them seen only once. The specimen comprised CD4+ or CD8+ T cells sorted from blood, sampled in a trial of the OX40 agonist ivuxolimab. The source of these receptors is an adult with an advanced solid tumor such as melanoma, head and neck, liver or kidney cancer.

This chain uses TRBV5-4 with TRBJ1-4; TRBD1 matches at 9 bases. Germline assignment: CDR1 SGHNT and CDR2 YYREEE (reference sequence). J lost 6 bases, V lost 4 bases, and 7 bases had no gene match. CDR3 length: 15 amino acids. In DNA, the CDR3 is TGTGCCAGCAGCCTCCCGGGACAGGGATATGAAAAACTGTTTTTT. Its translation is CASSLPGQGYEKLFF.

V and J are TRBV10-2 and TRBJ2-7; D might be TRBD1 (6 bases). Germline V gene data show CDR1 as WSHSY and CDR2 as SAAADI. V lost 5 bases, J lost 3 bases, and 11 bases lay in between. The CDR3 spans 13 residues. The CDR3 protein is CASSTHRVYEQYF. In DNA, the CDR3 is TGCGCCAGCAGTACCCACAGGGTCTACGAGCAGTACTTC.

This chain uses TRBV10-3 with TRBJ1-2; tentatively, D is TRBD1 (6 bases). The germline gives CDR1 ENHRY, CDR2 SYGVKD. Between the trimmed V and J ends, which lost 0 bases and 2 bases, there was a span of 10 bases. This CDR3 is 15 amino acids long. CDR3 bases: TGTGCCATCAGTGAGTCTACAGGGACAAACTATGGCTACACCTTC. Its translation is CAISESTGTNYGYTF.

The chain links TRBV7-3 to TRBJ2-3; possibly TRBD2 for D (5 bases). The CDR3 totals 16 residues. V lost 5 bases, J lost 4 bases, and 19 bases lay in between. The germline gives CDR1 SGHTA, CDR2 FQGTGA. Written as DNA, the CDR3 is TGTGCCAGCAGCCGTGGAGGAGCCGATGGGGCAGATACGCAGTATTTT. As protein: CASSRGGADGADTQYF.

J is TRBJ1-4 and V is TRBV15; the D is unclear. Germline V gives CDR1 LNHNV, CDR2 YYDKDF (reference sequence). Deletions cut 0 bases from V and 4 bases from J, with 9 bases between. This CDR3 spans 15 amino acids. The CDR3 reads CATSREKDGNEKLFF. Written as DNA, the CDR3 is TGTGCCACCAGCAGAGAGAAAGACGGTAATGAAAAACTGTTTTTT. Based on the CDR3 plus reference TRBV15 and TRBJ1-4, the full variable domain is DAMVIQNPRYQVTQFGKPVTLSCSQTLNHNVMYWYQQKSSQAPKLLFHYYDKDFNNEADTPDNFQSRRPNTSFCFLDIRSPGLGDTAMYLCATSREKDGNEKLFFGSGTQLSVL.

This sequence joins TRBV6-1 and TRBJ1-1, with no clear D. There are 12 residues in the CDR3. The V end lost 6 bases, the J end lost 8 bases, and 13 bases lay between the germline ends. CDR1 is MNHNS and CDR2 is SASEGT in the germline V gene. DNA for the CDR3: TGTGCCAGCAGACCTGGGAGATGGGAAGCTTTCTTT. Its translation: CASRPGRWEAFF.

This rearrangement joins TRBV2 to TRBJ1-2; perhaps TRBD1 as D (5 bases). Between the trimmed V and J ends, which lost 7 bases and 0 bases, there was a span of 12 bases. The CDR3 length is 14 residues. Germline V gene lookup returns CDR1 SNHLY and CDR2 FYNNEI. The CDR3 nucleotides are TGTGCCAGCACCCGGACAAACACTAACTATGGCTACACCTTC. Translating it yields CASTRTNTNYGYTF.

This clone was recorded a few times. V gene TRBV5-6 combines with J gene TRBJ2-5; possible D gene TRBD2, 7 bases. V gave up 4 bases and J gave up 2 bases, with 18 bases separating them. CDR1 is SGHDT and CDR2 is YYEEEE in the germline V gene. CDR3 length: 16 residues. CDR3 in amino acids: CASSRRGGAVQETQYF. Written as DNA, the CDR3 is TGTGCCAGCAGCCGGAGGGGGGGGGCGGTGCAAGAGACCCAGTACTTC.